This T cell receptor (beta chain) was retrieved from a study of cytomegalovirus exposure and HLA in healthy donors. Vbeta (60) and Jbeta (13) primers were used in the PCR. Method: immunoSEQ multiplex PCR; TCRdb's copy keeps in-frame clones and lacks some. The sample lists some 110,000 clones, about 74% occurring once. With respect to this clone: The antigen is undetermined.

Trimming stripped 0 bases from V and 2 bases from J, with 7 bases between. The germline V gene has CDR1 LGHNA and CDR2 YNFKEQ. The CDR3 runs to 14 residues. Study-level results: A later analysis linked a missense DCLRE1C variant to TCR beta V- and J-gene trimming. An analysis that came later showed most CMV-associated TCR beta chains appearing HLA-restricted. The study put 150 or so TCR beta chains on its list as cytomegalovirus-associated.

The specimen sequenced was PBMCs. The source of this sequence is a man aged 25-45 years in good health and CMV-seropositive. The chain recombines TRBV4-2 with TRBJ2-5; D is unresolved. The CDR3 DNA is TGTGCCAGCAGCCAAGATCCTAGACAAGAGACCCAGTACTTC. Translating it yields CASSQDPRQETQYF.